The 23 T cell receptor beta chains below come from one sample, sequenced in a study of early T cells in non-severe SARS-CoV-2 infection. TCRdb used MiXCR to reprocess the 5' RACE reads, holding one entry per CDR3 protein. Of about 67,000 distinct CDR3 sequences in the sample, about 9.1% were seen once. The sample was whole blood, taken at baseline. The receptors here all came from an adult who was a healthcare worker with PCR-confirmed SARS-CoV-2 infection or an uninfected control (not recorded which).

This clonotype was detected ten times or more. The chain joins TRBV11-2 to TRBJ2-7; D is undetermined. The germline V and J ends were trimmed by 4 bases and 0 bases, with 7 bases remaining between them. CDR3 length: 13 amino acids. In germline, CDR1 is SGHAT, CDR2 FQNNGV. CDR3 bases: TGTGCCAGCAGCTCGACCCTCTCCTACGAGCAGTACTTC. Translating it yields CASSSTLSYEQYF.

The rearrangement joins TRBV20-1 to TRBJ2-3; 8 bases agree with TRBD2. Germline CDR1 DFQATT, CDR2 SNEGSKA (reference sequence). The CDR3 runs 14 residues. The V gene end was trimmed by 6 bases and the J gene end by 1 base; junction bases not matched to a gene: 6. The CDR3 sequence is CSAGGVAGTDTQYF. The CDR3 DNA sequence: TGCAGTGCCGGGGGGGTCGCGGGCACAGATACGCAGTATTTT.

V gene TRBV9 combines with J gene TRBJ1-2, with D uncertain. Trimming removed 3 bases from V and 8 bases from J, with 17 bases in between. Germline V gene data show CDR1 as SGDLS and CDR2 as YYNGEE. The length of the CDR3 is 14 residues. The CDR3 is CASSAAPRHGGYTF. The CDR3 DNA reads as TGTGCCAGCAGCGCAGCCCCCAGACATGGGGGCTACACCTTC.

This clonotype was picked up many times. The CDR3 region has the DNA TGTGCCAGCAGTGTCGGGGAGGGCCACTCCTACGAGCAGTACTTC. Translation: CASSVGEGHSYEQYF. V gene TRBV25-1 combines with J gene TRBJ2-7; 7 bases line up with TRBD2. Germline values: CDR1 MGHDK, CDR2 SYGVNS. There are 15 residues in the CDR3. V gave up 4 bases and J gave up 0 bases; unmatched junction bases: 6.

The sample holds many counts of this clonotype. The chain uses TRBV11-3 and TRBJ1-1; D remains unclear. V was clipped by 5 bases and J by 6 bases, with 16 bases between them. Germline V CDR1 and CDR2: SGHNT, YENEEA. CDR3 length: 14 amino acids. CDR3 protein: CASSEGRERAEAFF. DNA for the CDR3: TGTGCCAGCAGCGAAGGACGGGAAAGGGCTGAAGCTTTCTTT.

This clonotype was seen a few times. A read error may account for a junction end that differs from germline. The J gene is TRBJ2-5, the V gene TRBV20-1, with 10 bases fitting TRBD2. From germline, CDR1 is DFQATT and CDR2 SNEGSKA (reference sequence). The CDR3 covers 11 residues. The CDR3 region is CSTSGKETQYF. The CDR3 DNA reads TGCAGTACTAGCGGGAAAGAGACCCAGTACTTC.

There are many counts of this clonotype. In DNA form, the CDR3 reads TGTGCCAGCAGTTCAATTCAGGCCGCCCGCTACGAGCAGTACTTC. Translated: CASSSIQAARYEQYF. This sequence joins TRBV27 and TRBJ2-7; no clear D gene. Germline-derived CDR1 and CDR2 are MNHEY and SMNVEV (reference sequence). This CDR3 region has 15 residues. V shed 4 bases and J shed 3 bases, with 16 bases lying between them.

As concerns this clonotype: The junction and the germline gene differ at one end; a read error may be behind it. CDR3 DNA: TGTGCCAGCAGCCCCCCGGGACAGGGGACCGAGGAGCTGTTTTTT. Its translation is CASSPPGQGTEELFF. The V call is TRBV7-9, the J call TRBJ2-2; 10 nucleotides line up with TRBD1. Looked up from germline, CDR1 is SEHNR and CDR2 is FQNEAQ (reference sequence). This CDR3 spans 15 amino acids.

This clonotype occurred many times. The genes are TRBV28 and TRBJ1-5, with a possible D match to TRBD1 (5 bases). The germline gives CDR1 MDHEN, CDR2 SYDVKM. V dropped 2 bases and J dropped 4 bases, with 12 bases sitting between them. The CDR3 has 15 residues. The CDR3 DNA reads TGTGCCAGCAGTTTAGGGACGGGAAGAAATCAGCCCCAGCATTTT. It is translated as CASSLGTGRNQPQHF. The full variable domain, rest sourced from reference TRBV28 and TRBJ1-5, is DVKVTQSSRYLVKRTGEKVFLECVQDMDHENMFWYRQDPGLGLRLIYFSYDVKMKEKGDIPEGYSVSREKKERFSLILESASTNQTSMYLCASSLGTGRNQPQHFGDGTRLSIL.

This clonotype was seen at least ten times. The chain carries TRBV24-1 and TRBJ2-1; D is ambiguous. CDR3 length equals 17 residues. Trimming stripped 2 bases from V and 1 base from J, with 14 bases between. CDR1 KGHDR and CDR2 SFDVKD come from the germline V gene. Here the CDR3 DNA reads TGTGCCACCAGTGATTCCGCCGAGCCGGTATCCTACAATGAGCAGTTCTTC. This translates into CATSDSAEPVSYNEQFF.

The rearrangement uses TRBV4-3 and TRBJ2-2; perhaps D is TRBD1 or TRBD2 (5 bases each). The V end was cut by 5 bases, the J end by 6 bases, with 13 bases between. The CDR3 has 14 residues. Per germline, CDR1 LGHNA and CDR2 YSLEER. CDR3 in amino acids: CASSNRGGPGELFF. As DNA, the CDR3 is TGCGCCAGCAGCAACCGGGGCGGGCCCGGGGAGCTGTTTTTT.

The chain has TRBV15 and TRBJ1-4; 9 bases map to TRBD1. This CDR3 has 15 residues. V dropped 3 bases and J dropped 9; count of bases not matched to a gene: 8. Germline V gene sequence: CDR1 LNHNV, CDR2 YYDKDF (reference sequence). As DNA, the CDR3 is TGTGCCACCAGCAGTGGGGGACAGGGAGGCAAAAAACTGTTTTTT. Protein: CATSSGGQGGKKLFF. The full variable domain, completed using reference TRBV15 and TRBJ1-4, is DAMVIQNPRYQVTQFGKPVTLSCSQTLNHNVMYWYQQKSSQAPKLLFHYYDKDFNNEADTPDNFQSRRPNTSFCFLDIRSPGLGDTAMYLCATSSGGQGGKKLFFGSGTQLSVL.

V is TRBV6-5 and J is TRBJ1-2; D remains ambiguous. The length of the CDR3 is 14 residues. Germline CDR1 MNHEY, CDR2 SVGAGI. V was cut by 3 bases and J by 4 bases, with 12 bases left in between. The CDR3 spells CASSYGGYGYGYTF. As DNA, the CDR3 is TGTGCCAGCAGTTATGGTGGGTACGGCTATGGCTACACCTTC.

Ten or more counts support this clonotype. The rearrangement links TRBV7-9 to TRBJ1-1; weak D call: TRBD1 (5 bases). The V gene's germline CDR1 is SEHNR and CDR2 FQNEAQ (reference sequence). The CDR3 sequence is 13 residues long. V dropped 2 bases and J dropped 4 bases, with 8 bases sitting between them. CDR3 sequence reads: CASSLQGSTEAFF. CDR3 in DNA: TGTGCCAGCAGCTTACAGGGCTCCACTGAAGCTTTCTTT.

This clonotype was detected many times. The chain joins TRBV7-3 to TRBJ2-6; D is ambiguous. Trimming removed 5 bases from V and 0 bases from J, with 17 bases in between. The CDR3 extends over 18 amino acids. Germline assignment: CDR1 SGHTA and CDR2 FQGTGA. The CDR3 spells CASSLISGSDSGANVLTF. In DNA form, the CDR3 reads TGTGCCAGCAGCCTAATATCGGGCTCTGACTCTGGGGCCAACGTCCTGACTTTC.

The table lists this clonotype with many counts. CDR3 sequence: CSVEGFLGEAGTDTQYF. Here the CDR3 DNA reads TGCAGCGTTGAAGGTTTTTTAGGGGAGGCGGGCACAGATACGCAGTATTTT. The chain employs TRBV29-1 and TRBJ2-3, with D perhaps matching TRBD2 (6 bases). V shed 1 base and J shed 1 base, with 18 bases lying between them. Germline lookup yields CDR1 SQVTM and CDR2 ANQGSEA. This CDR3 contains 17 residues.

CDR3: CASSKSTQETQYF. DNA for the CDR3: TGTGCCAGCAGCAAAAGCACCCAAGAGACCCAGTACTTC. The V call is TRBV7-2, the J call TRBJ2-5; D not resolved. The CDR3 extends over 13 amino acids. Trimming shortened V by 5 bases and J by 1 base, and 8 bases separated the two germline ends. From germline, CDR1 is SGHTA and CDR2 FQGNSA.

The chain carries TRBV28 and TRBJ2-5, with a tentative D call TRBD2 (6 bases). Trimming shortened V by 2 bases and J by 2 bases, and 15 bases separated the two germline ends. This CDR3 has 16 amino acids. Per germline, CDR1 MDHEN and CDR2 SYDVKM. CDR3 sequence: CASSLESRRGQETQYF. The DNA of the CDR3 is TGTGCCAGCAGTTTAGAATCCCGGCGGGGACAAGAGACCCAGTACTTC.

This clonotype was counted many times. The chain links TRBV7-9 to TRBJ2-7, with TRBD1 matching 7 bases. V lost 4 bases to trimming and J lost 5 bases; unmatched junction nucleotides: 2. CDR3 length: 12 residues. Germline-derived CDR1 and CDR2 are SEHNR and FQNEAQ (reference sequence). The CDR3 sequence is CASSYDRDEQYF. The CDR3 region has the DNA TGTGCCAGCAGCTACGACAGGGACGAGCAGTACTTC.

This clonotype was counted between two and nine times. This chain links TRBV7-2 with TRBJ2-5; no clear D gene. Germline CDR1 and CDR2: SGHTA and FQGNSA. The CDR3 has 13 amino acids. The V and J ends lost 0 bases and 5 bases respectively, with 7 bases between them. DNA for the CDR3: TGTGCCAGCAGCTTAGCTCAAGTCGAGACCCAGTACTTC. Amino acid sequence: CASSLAQVETQYF. Full variable domain (missing parts from reference TRBV7-2 and TRBJ2-5): GAGVSQSPSNKVTEKGKDVELRCDPISGHTALYWYRQSLGQGLEFLIYFQGNSAPDKSGLPSDRFSAERTGGSVSTLTIQRTQQEDSAVYLCASSLAQVETQYFGPGTRLLVL.

This clonotype came up a few times. V usage is TRBV20-1 and J usage is TRBJ2-1; D is undetermined. The germline V and J ends were trimmed by 3 bases and 0 bases, with 9 bases remaining between them. CDR3 length equals 14 residues. Germline V gene sequence: CDR1 DFQATT, CDR2 SNEGSKA (reference sequence). The CDR3 is CSARKGSSYNEQFF. The CDR3 DNA reads TGCAGTGCTAGGAAGGGTAGCTCCTACAATGAGCAGTTCTTC.

In its sample, this clonotype was seen many times. The chain combines TRBV5-5 with TRBJ2-1; no reliable D call. There are 13 residues in the CDR3. Germline CDR1 and CDR2: SGHKS and YYEKEE (reference sequence). The ends were cut back, 4 bases at V and 2 bases at J, with 7 bases in the middle. CDR3 sequence: CASSPAAYNEQFF. In DNA, the CDR3 is TGTGCCAGCAGCCCGGCAGCCTACAATGAGCAGTTCTTC.

This clonotype has just a few counts. This chain links TRBV5-4 with TRBJ2-1; the D call may be TRBD1 or TRBD2 (5 bases each). V was clipped by 4 bases and J by 5 bases, with 16 bases between them. Germline V lookup: CDR1 SGHNT, CDR2 YYREEE (reference sequence). The CDR3 has 15 amino acids. CDR3 protein: CASSPPGTNNNEQFF. In DNA, the CDR3 is TGTGCCAGCAGCCCCCCCGGGACCAATAACAATGAGCAGTTCTTC. Complete variable domain (other parts from reference TRBV5-4 and TRBJ2-1): ETGVTQSPTHLIKTRGQQVTLRCSSQSGHNTVSWYQQALGQGPQFIFQYYREEENGRGNFPPRFSGLQFPNYSSELNVNALELDDSALYLCASSPPGTNNNEQFFGPGTRLTVL.